Shown below are 3 T cell receptor beta chains from a single sample sequenced in a study of early T cells in non-severe SARS-CoV-2 infection. Each CDR3 protein is one row after TCRdb ran MiXCR on the 5' RACE reads. The sample has more than 55,000 distinct CDR3 sequences, around an eighth seen once. The specimen sequenced was whole blood. These receptors were taken from an adult who was a healthcare worker with PCR-confirmed SARS-CoV-2 infection or an uninfected control (not recorded which).

The rearrangement uses TRBV7-9 and TRBJ2-1; D remains ambiguous. Germline CDR1 is SEHNR and CDR2 is FQNEAQ (reference sequence). V gave up 6 bases and J gave up 5 bases, with 14 bases separating them. The CDR3 length is 14 residues. DNA for the CDR3: TGTGCCAGCAGTTATACATGGGGTAACAATGAGCAGTTCTTC. This sequence encodes CASSYTWGNNEQFF. Full variable domain (outside the CDR3, taken from reference TRBV7-9 and TRBJ2-1): DTGVSQNPRHKITKRGQNVTFRCDPISEHNRLYWYRQTLGQGPEFLTYFQNEAQLEKSRLLSDRFSAERPKGSFSTLEIQRTEQGDSAMYLCASSYTWGNNEQFFGPGTRLTVL.

This clonotype was observed a single time. The J gene is TRBJ1-1, the V gene TRBV9; 12 bases line up with TRBD1. CDR1 SGDLS and CDR2 YYNGEE come from the germline V gene. V lost 4 bases and J lost 3; bases outside the gene matches: 4. The CDR3 has 15 amino acids. CDR3 sequence: CASSPGQGAYTEAFF. The CDR3 nucleotides are TGTGCCAGCAGCCCGGGACAGGGGGCTTACACTGAAGCTTTCTTT.

Many counts were recorded for this clonotype. The chain combines TRBV6-2 or TRBV6-3 with TRBJ1-1; possibly TRBD1 for D (5 bases). The V gene's germline CDR1 is MNHEY and CDR2 SVGEGT. CDR3 length: 16 residues. V lost 0 bases and J 1 base, leaving 12 bases between the germline ends. In DNA, the CDR3 is TGTGCCAGCAGTTACTCGCAGGGCGCGGAGAACACTGAAGCTTTCTTT. Residues: CASSYSQGAENTEAFF.